The rows below give T cell receptor beta chains drawn from one sample of a study of PD-1 blockade in mismatch repair-deficient tumors. Measured with immunoSEQ multiplex PCR; TCRdb has only the in-frame clones, and not every one. The top ten hold 13% of the sample, which has 95,000 to 150,000 clones, more than 85% seen once. This specimen consisted of peripheral blood, obtained 44 weeks after starting pembrolizumab. Receptors originate from an adult with mismatch repair-deficient cancer. CDR3s include the opening cysteine and the closing phenylalanine or tryptophan. The D gene is left open where the match is weak. Clone sizes are given selectively: once, few, many, or a class where the clone is expanded.

.	.	TRBV11-2	TRBJ2-2	TGTGCCAGCAGCCCGACGGGACGGGGCGGGGAGCTGTTTTTT	CASSPTGRGGELFF
.	.	TRBV2	TRBJ1-4	TGTGCCAGCAGTGAAATCGGACAGACTGCTAATGAAAAACTGTTTTTT	CASSEIGQTANEKLFF
TRBD1	.	TRBV10-2	TRBJ2-7	TGCGCCAGCAGAGACAGGGTTGACTCCTACGAGCAGTACTTC	CASRDRVDSYEQYF
.	.	TRBV7-8	TRBJ1-4	TGTGCCAGCAGCCCGCTGGTGATTACATCGGTGGCTGGGTTGAATGAAAAACTGTTTTTT	CASSPLVITSVAGLNEKLFF
.	.	TRBV30	TRBJ1-2	TGTGCCTGGAGCGGACCCTATGGCTACACCTTC	CAWSGPYGYTF
TRBD2	medium-sized	TRBV27	TRBJ2-1	TGTGCCAGCAGTCTAAGCCTCGGACTAGCGGTCAATGAGCAGTTCTTC	CASSLSLGLAVNEQFF
.	.	TRBV9	TRBJ2-2	TGTGCCAGCAGCGGGGACACCGGGGAGCTGTTTTTT	CASSGDTGELFF
.	.	TRBV29-1	TRBJ2-7	TGCAGCGTTGGGTCCCGGGCCTACGAGCAGTACTTC	CSVGSRAYEQYF
.	.	TRBV5-4	TRBJ1-4	TGTGCCAGCAGCCTTAGCCCGGGTCCTAATGAAAAACTGTTTTTT	CASSLSPGPNEKLFF
TRBD1	.	TRBV6-6	TRBJ2-6	TGTGCCAGCGTGGGACAGGGAGGACTTGGGGCCAACGTCCTGACTTTC	CASVGQGGLGANVLTF
.	.	TRBV27	TRBJ2-4	TGTGCCAGCAGTTTAATTCAAGGACTAGCCAAAAACATTCAGTACTTC	CASSLIQGLAKNIQYF
.	.	TRBV28	TRBJ2-7	TGTGCCAGCGGGCACAGTATCTTAGGAAGTAAAGGGTCTTCCTACGAGCAGTACTTC	CASGHSILGSKGSSYEQYF
TRBD1	once	TRBV9	TRBJ2-2	TGTGCCAGCAGCGTCAACCGGGACAGGGGGTTTTCCGGGGAGCTGTTTTTT	CASSVNRDRGFSGELFF
TRBD2	.	TRBV5-6	TRBJ2-3	TGTGCCAGCAGCTGGGCGGGGGAGCGGGAGTCAGATACGCAGTATTTT	CASSWAGERESDTQYF
.	.	TRBV13	TRBJ2-1	TGTGCCAGCAGCTTAGGGACTACCTCCTACAATGAGCAGTTCTTC	CASSLGTTSYNEQFF
.	.	TRBV29-1	TRBJ2-3	TGCAGCGTTGAAGGCTGGGCTGCAGATACGCAGTATTTT	CSVEGWAADTQYF
.	.	TRBV30	TRBJ1-3	TGTGCCTGGAAACCGCATATCTCTGGAAACACCATATATTTT	CAWKPHISGNTIYF
TRBD2	.	TRBV7-2	TRBJ2-2	TGTGCCAGCAGCTTGAGGAGGGGGACTAGTCTCGGGGAGCTGTTTTTT	CASSLRRGTSLGELFF
.	.	TRBV7-8	TRBJ2-1	TGTGCCAGCAGCTTAGGTCAGACTAGTCAGTTCTTC	CASSLGQTSQFF
.	once	TRBV2	TRBJ1-1	TGTGCCAGCAGTATCCGGGTTGCTGAAGCTTTCTTT	CASSIRVAEAFF
.	.	TRBV28	TRBJ2-2	TGTGCCAGCGGTCGGTCCCCCGGGGAGCTGTTTTTT	CASGRSPGELFF
.	.	TRBV30	TRBJ2-7	TGTGCCTGGATACAGGGTTACGAGCAGTACTTC	CAWIQGYEQYF
.	.	TRBV18	TRBJ1-4	TGTGCCAGCTCACCATCAGGGTTTAATGAAAAACTGTTTTTT	CASSPSGFNEKLFF
.	.	TRBV4-1	TRBJ2-5	TGCGCCAGCAGCCTCCCTACGGCCGGCCAAGAGACCCAGTACTTC	CASSLPTAGQETQYF
TRBD1	.	TRBV6-6	TRBJ1-5	TGTGCCAGCAGTTACTCGATGGGACAGAATCAGCCCCAGCATTTT	CASSYSMGQNQPQHF
TRBD2	.	TRBV6-1	TRBJ2-7	TGTGCCAGCAGCATTGGACTAGCCGCTAACTACGAGCAGTACTTC	CASSIGLAANYEQYF
TRBD2	.	TRBV7-8	TRBJ2-7	TGTGCCAGCAGCTCAAAGCGTAGCGGGAACCACGAGCAGTACTTC	CASSSKRSGNHEQYF
.	once	TRBV5-4	TRBJ1-1	TGTGCCAGCAGCTTGCCAGGGACGAATGAAGCTTTCTTT	CASSLPGTNEAFF
.	.	TRBV28	TRBJ1-1	TGTGCCAGCAGTTTGGGCACTGAAGCTTTCTTT	CASSLGTEAFF
.	.	TRBV5-1	TRBJ2-7	TGCGCCAGCAGCTTGGCTAGGGACACCTCCTACGAGCAGTACTTC	CASSLARDTSYEQYF
TRBD2	.	TRBV4-2	TRBJ2-7	TGTGCCAGCAGCCAAGTGACCGGGACTAGCGGGAGGGCCTTTCGCGAGCAGTACTTC	CASSQVTGTSGRAFREQYF
.	.	TRBV7-9	TRBJ2-2	TGTGCCAGCAGCTCCACGACGGGAGATACAATTCCCGGGGAGCTGTTTTTT	CASSSTTGDTIPGELFF
TRBD2	.	TRBV5-4	TRBJ2-1	TGTGCCAGCAGCCCCGCCCCGGGACTAGCGGGAGGGTTCAATGAGCAGTTCTTC	CASSPAPGLAGGFNEQFF
TRBD1	once	TRBV4-1	TRBJ1-2	TGCGCCAGCAGCCAATCGGTACAGGGGGAGCACTATGGCTACACCTTC	CASSQSVQGEHYGYTF
TRBD1	.	TRBV7-9	TRBJ1-2	TGTGCCAGCAGCTCCCCGGGACAGGGCCACTATGGCTACACCTTC	CASSSPGQGHYGYTF
.	.	TRBV4-3	TRBJ2-1	TGCGCCAGCAGCCAATCTTCATTGAATGAGCAGTTCTTC	CASSQSSLNEQFF
.	.	TRBV7-9	TRBJ1-1	TGTGCCAGCAAGGGGCAGGGGAGGAATGAAGCTTTCTTT	CASKGQGRNEAFF
.	.	TRBV27	TRBJ2-7	TGTGCCAGCAGTTTAATCTCAGGCCTCTACGAGCAGTACTTC	CASSLISGLYEQYF
.	.	TRBV5-1	TRBJ1-4	TGCGCCAGCAGCTTCTTCGGTATGGCTAATGAAAAACTGTTTTTT	CASSFFGMANEKLFF
.	.	TRBV25-1	TRBJ2-7	TGTGCCAGCAGTGAAAAGAAGACATCCTACGAGCAGTACTTC	CASSEKKTSYEQYF
TRBD2	.	TRBV27	TRBJ2-3	TGTGCCAGCAGCTTTCTGCGGGAGGCCCCATTTGGTTCGCAGTATTTT	CASSFLREAPFGSQYF
TRBD2	once	TRBV29-1	TRBJ2-7	TGCAGCGGGACGCTAGCGGGATCCGAGCAGTACTTC	CSGTLAGSEQYF
TRBD1	.	TRBV7-3	TRBJ2-7	TGTGCCAGCAGCTTAAGTGCCGGGACAGGGGTATACGAGCAGTACTTC	CASSLSAGTGVYEQYF
TRBD1	.	TRBV5-5	TRBJ1-2	TGTGCCAGCAGAACTGTGGCCGGACAGGAGCTCTATGGCTACACCTTC	CASRTVAGQELYGYTF
TRBD1	.	TRBV23-1	TRBJ2-2	TGCGCCAGCAGTCAAGTTAGGCCCCTACAGGGGACGAACACCGGGGAGCTGTTTTTT	CASSQVRPLQGTNTGELFF
TRBD2	once	TRBV6-5	TRBJ2-5	TGTGCCAGCAGGAGAGCGGGAGGTGAGCAAGAGACCCAGTACTTC	CASRRAGGEQETQYF
.	.	TRBV4-2	TRBJ1-5	TGTGCCAGCAGCCCCGGGGGGGCAAGTCAGCCCCAGCATTTT	CASSPGGASQPQHF
.	.	TRBV5-1	TRBJ2-3	TGCGCCAGCAGCTGGACCTGGACGACGACAGATACGCAGTATTTT	CASSWTWTTTDTQYF
TRBD1	few	TRBV27	TRBJ2-7	TGTGCCAGCAGCCGGCGACAGGGCTACGAGCAGTACTTC	CASSRRQGYEQYF
.	.	TRBV7-7	TRBJ2-2	TGTGCTAGCAGCTTATCCGGTAACACCGGGGAGCTGTTTTTT	CASSLSGNTGELFF
TRBD2	.	TRBV7-2	TRBJ2-1	TGTGCCAGCCGGGGATGGCGGGAGATTAGATTCTTC	CASRGWREIRFF
.	.	TRBV4-1	TRBJ1-2	TGCGCCAGCAGCCAAGATCGCGGTTATGGCTACACCTTC	CASSQDRGYGYTF
.	.	TRBV6-4	TRBJ2-3	TGTGCCAGCAGCTGGGGACAAGGAGGCACAGATACGCAGTATTTT	CASSWGQGGTDTQYF
.	.	TRBV10-2	TRBJ2-3	TGCGCCAGCACAAGGGACACAGATACGCAGTATTTT	CASTRDTDTQYF
TRBD2	.	TRBV5-1	TRBJ2-3	TGCGCCAGCAGCATGACTAGCGGGGACACAGATACGCAGTATTTT	CASSMTSGDTDTQYF
TRBD1	.	TRBV7-9	TRBJ2-7	TGTGCCAGCAGCTCGCCGGGACAGGGGAACGACGAGCAGTACTTC	CASSSPGQGNDEQYF
TRBD1	.	TRBV5-6	TRBJ1-1	TGTGCCAGCAGCTACGACAGGGTCCCTGAAGCTTTCTTT	CASSYDRVPEAFF
TRBD1	.	TRBV29-1	TRBJ2-2	TGCAGCGGACAGGGGGCGATCGGGGAGCTGTTTTTT	CSGQGAIGELFF